A single sample gave rise to the 15 T cell receptor beta chains below, sequenced in a study of blood T cells in healthy people across ages. A J-beta primer mix and a sample-barcoded 5' primer were used in a second PCR of about 7 to 12 cycles. TCRdb passed the 5' RACE reads through MiXCR, listing each CDR3 protein once. The data show hundreds of thousands of distinct CDR3 sequences, more than 55% seen once. The specimen sequenced was blood. These receptors all stem from a man aged 40-55 years in good health.

This clonotype was found once. One junction end does not reproduce the germline sequence, and a read error may be involved. This sequence joins TRBV27 and TRBJ2-1; D is unclear. Looked up from germline, CDR1 is MNHEY and CDR2 is SMNVEV (reference sequence). The CDR3 consists of 12 residues. As DNA, the CDR3 is TGCGCCAGCAGTTTAACGATGAATGAGCAGTTCTTC. As protein: CASSLTMNEQFF.

This clonotype was seen only a few times. The chain has TRBV15 and TRBJ1-6; D gene ambiguous. The CDR3 length is 12 residues. The germline V and J ends were trimmed by 5 bases and 7 bases, with 6 bases remaining between them. The germline V gene has CDR1 LNHNV and CDR2 YYDKDF (reference sequence). CDR3 in DNA: TGTGCCACCAGCTCGGAGAATTCACCCCTCCACTTT. This encodes CATSSENSPLHF.

This clonotype appeared once. The rearrangement links TRBV7-2 to TRBJ2-7, with 9 bases identical to TRBD2. The J segment lost 7 bases and the V segment lost 0 bases, leaving 10 bases of the junction unmatched. The CDR3 extends over 16 amino acids. Germline lookup yields CDR1 SGHTA and CDR2 FQGNSA. Here the CDR3 reads CASSLASAGGTNEQYF. CDR3 in DNA: TGTGCCAGCAGCTTAGCGAGTGCGGGGGGGACCAATGAGCAGTACTTC.

This clonotype was detected only a few times. The V call is TRBV7-9, the J call TRBJ2-5; no reliable D call. V was clipped by 3 bases and J by 2 bases, with 10 bases between them. CDR1 and CDR2 from the germline V gene are SEHNR and FQNEAQ (reference sequence). CDR3 length: 14 residues. As DNA, the CDR3 is TGTGCCAGCAGCTTCGTTACAGTTCAAGAGACCCAGTACTTC. It translates to CASSFVTVQETQYF.

This clonotype was picked up one time. The rearrangement uses TRBV2 and TRBJ2-7, with 10 bases that match TRBD2. This CDR3 is 23 amino acids long. Germline loops: CDR1 SNHLY, CDR2 FYNNEI. V lost 5 bases to trimming and J lost 1 base; unmatched junction nucleotides: 29. The DNA for the CDR3 is TGTGCCAGCAGTACCGCGGCCCGGTGGCGGCCTAGCGGGAGTGGTAGGAGGTCCTACGAGCAGTACTTC. It specifies CASSTAARWRPSGSGRRSYEQYF.

This clonotype was observed a few times. V gene TRBV12-3 or TRBV12-4 combines with J gene TRBJ1-2; D may be TRBD1 (5 bases). V lost 3 bases, J lost 7 bases, and 9 bases lay in between. This CDR3 is 12 amino acids long. CDR3 nucleotide sequence: TGTGCCAGCAGTTTCCAGGGAGGTGGCTACACCTTC. Translation: CASSFQGGGYTF.

The chain joins TRBV28 to TRBJ1-3, with D possibly being TRBD1 (6 bases). This CDR3 spans 16 amino acids. Trimming removed 3 bases from V and 0 bases from J, with 12 bases in between. Germline CDR1 reads MDHEN; CDR2 reads SYDVKM. CDR3 bases: TGTGCCAGCAGTTTCTTAAGGGGGGCCTCTGGAAACACCATATATTTT. Translation: CASSFLRGASGNTIYF.

The chain is built from TRBV14 and TRBJ2-1; D is possibly TRBD2 (6 bases). The DNA end is more similar to TRBJ2-7, so the J call may be wrong. Germline loops: CDR1 SGHDN, CDR2 FVKESK. This CDR3 comprises 15 residues. The CDR3 region has the DNA TGTGCCAGCAGCCAAGATCGGGGGACCTACAATGAGCAGTACTTC. Translated: CASSQDRGTYNEQYF.

The CDR3 is CASSVGVGEIYNEQFF. The CDR3 DNA follows: TGTGCCAGCAGCGTAGGTGTTGGGGAGATTTACAATGAGCAGTTCTTC. The chain is built from TRBV9 and TRBJ2-1; a weak D match, TRBD2 (5 bases). Germline loops: CDR1 SGDLS, CDR2 YYNGEE. The CDR3 loop spans 16 amino acids. Trimming took off 0 bases at V and 4 bases at J, with 14 bases between the two ends.

The chain is built from TRBV11-2 and TRBJ1-2; 9 bases agree with TRBD1. After removal of 5 bases from V and 8 bases from J, the junction contained 6 bases not matched to a gene. Per germline, CDR1 SGHAT and CDR2 FQNNGV. The CDR3 is 13 amino acids. The CDR3 region has the DNA TGTGCCAGCAGCGCGACAGGGGGTGGAGGCTACACCTTC. Its translation: CASSATGGGGYTF.

In its sample, this clonotype was seen a few times. The genes are TRBV5-1 and TRBJ2-5; D might be TRBD1 (6 bases). Looked up from germline, CDR1 is SGHRS and CDR2 is YFSETQ. V lost 0 bases and J lost 2, with 17 bases in between. The length of the CDR3 is 17 residues. CDR3 region: CASSLGSGRTEQETQYF. CDR3 in DNA: TGCGCCAGCAGCTTGGGGTCTGGAAGGACAGAACAAGAGACCCAGTACTTC.

The genes are TRBV6-5 and TRBJ2-4; 7 nucleotides align to TRBD2. The DNA end is more similar to TRBJ2-7, so the J call may be wrong. CDR3 length equals 15 residues. The germline V gene has CDR1 MNHEY and CDR2 SVGAGI. This CDR3 is CASSYAPAGAYEQYF. CDR3 sequence (DNA): TGTGCCAGCAGTTACGCACCGGCGGGAGCCTACGAGCAGTACTTC.

This chain connects TRBV20-1 to TRBJ2-3; D assignment may be TRBD1 or TRBD2 (5 bases each). This CDR3 is built from 17 residues. In germline, CDR1 is DFQATT, CDR2 SNEGSKA (reference sequence). The ends were cut back, 1 base at V and 4 bases at J, with 21 bases in the middle. CDR3 DNA: TGCAGTGCTAGAGGTCCCCGGGACCCTTCTTTACCAGATACGCAGTATTTT. It is translated as CSARGPRDPSLPDTQYF.

This clonotype showed up just a few times. The chain employs TRBV20-1 and TRBJ2-5; 14 nucleotides agree with TRBD2. Looked up from germline, CDR1 is DFQATT and CDR2 is SNEGSKA (reference sequence). With 8 bases clipped from V and 3 bases from J, the junction kept 2 bases outside the gene matches. This CDR3 region has 13 residues. In DNA, the CDR3 is TGCAGTTCGGGACTAGCGGGAGAAGAGACCCAGTACTTC. It specifies CSSGLAGEETQYF.

This clonotype was counted between two and nine times. The rearrangement uses TRBV20-1 and TRBJ1-5; D possibly corresponds to TRBD1 (5 bases). Germline V lookup: CDR1 DFQATT, CDR2 SNEGSKA (reference sequence). The CDR3 contains 15 residues. Trimming removed 5 bases from V and 1 base from J, with 15 bases in between. The CDR3 region is CSAAGGTGSNQPQHF. In DNA form, the CDR3 reads TGCAGTGCTGCGGGCGGGACGGGAAGCAATCAGCCCCAGCATTTT.